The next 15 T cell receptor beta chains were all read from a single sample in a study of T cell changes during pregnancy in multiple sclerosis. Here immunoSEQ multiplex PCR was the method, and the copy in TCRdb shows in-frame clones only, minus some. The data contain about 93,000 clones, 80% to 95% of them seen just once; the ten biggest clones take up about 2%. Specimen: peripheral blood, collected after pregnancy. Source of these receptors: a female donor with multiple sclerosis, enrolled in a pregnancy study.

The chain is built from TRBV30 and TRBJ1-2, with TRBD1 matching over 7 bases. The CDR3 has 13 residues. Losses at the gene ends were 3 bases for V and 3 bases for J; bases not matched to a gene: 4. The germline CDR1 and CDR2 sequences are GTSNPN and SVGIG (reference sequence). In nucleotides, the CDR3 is TGTGCCTGGAGCCAACAGGGGCACTATGGCTACACCTTC. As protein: CAWSQQGHYGYTF.

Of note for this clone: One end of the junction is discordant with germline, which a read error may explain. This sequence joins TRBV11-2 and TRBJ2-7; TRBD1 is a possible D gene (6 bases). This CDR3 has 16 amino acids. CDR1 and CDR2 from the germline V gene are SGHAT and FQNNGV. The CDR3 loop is CASSPLARTVVYGQYF. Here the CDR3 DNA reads TGTGCCAGCAGCCCCCTAGCCCGGACAGTCGTCTACGGGCAGTACTTC.

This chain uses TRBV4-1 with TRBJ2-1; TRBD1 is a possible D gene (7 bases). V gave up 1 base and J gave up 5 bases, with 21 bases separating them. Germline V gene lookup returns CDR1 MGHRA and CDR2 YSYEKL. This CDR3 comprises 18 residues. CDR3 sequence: CASSQGSGAGQSNNEQFF. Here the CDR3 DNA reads TGCGCCAGCAGCCAAGGAAGTGGGGCGGGACAGTCCAACAATGAGCAGTTCTTC.

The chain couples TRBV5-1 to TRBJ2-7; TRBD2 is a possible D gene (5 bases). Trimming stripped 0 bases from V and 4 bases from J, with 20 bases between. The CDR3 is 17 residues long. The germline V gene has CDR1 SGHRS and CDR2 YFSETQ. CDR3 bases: TGCGCCAGCAGCTTGGACACGGGATCAGATTCCGGATACGAGCAGTACTTC. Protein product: CASSLDTGSDSGYEQYF.

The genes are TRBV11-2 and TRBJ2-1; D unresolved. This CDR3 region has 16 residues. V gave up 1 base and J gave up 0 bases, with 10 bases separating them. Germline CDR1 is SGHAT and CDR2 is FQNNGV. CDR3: CASSLGLRSSYNEQFF. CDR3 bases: TGTGCCAGCAGCTTAGGCCTCCGGAGCTCCTACAATGAGCAGTTCTTC.

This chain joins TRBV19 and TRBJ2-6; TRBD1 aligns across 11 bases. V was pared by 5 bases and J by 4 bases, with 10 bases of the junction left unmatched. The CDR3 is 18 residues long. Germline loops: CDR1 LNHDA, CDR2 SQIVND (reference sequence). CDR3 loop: CASSHRGQGAQGANVLTF. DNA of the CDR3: TGTGCCAGTAGTCACCGCGGACAGGGGGCGCAAGGGGCCAACGTCCTGACTTTC.

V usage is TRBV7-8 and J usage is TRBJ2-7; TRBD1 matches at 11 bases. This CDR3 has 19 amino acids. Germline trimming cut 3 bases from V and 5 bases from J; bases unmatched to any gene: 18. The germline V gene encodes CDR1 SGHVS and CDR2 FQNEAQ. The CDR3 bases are TGTGCCAGCAGCTTGGAACAGGACAGGGGGCAACTTAGTATCGACGAGCAGTACTTC. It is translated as CASSLEQDRGQLSIDEQYF.

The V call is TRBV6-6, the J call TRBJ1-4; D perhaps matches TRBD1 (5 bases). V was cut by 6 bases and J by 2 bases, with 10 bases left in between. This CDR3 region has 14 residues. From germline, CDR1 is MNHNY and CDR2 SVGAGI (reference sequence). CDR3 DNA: TGTGCCAGCAGGGCGGGGGGGACTAATGAAAAACTGTTTTTT. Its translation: CASRAGGTNEKLFF.

In nucleotides, the CDR3 is TGCGCCAGCAGCCAAGAAACCTCGAGCTCCTACGAGCAGTACTTC. It translates to CASSQETSSSYEQYF. This rearrangement joins TRBV4-1 to TRBJ2-7; D uncertain. V lost 0 bases, J lost 0 bases, and 9 bases lay in between. The germline V gene has CDR1 MGHRA and CDR2 YSYEKL. The CDR3 runs to 15 residues.

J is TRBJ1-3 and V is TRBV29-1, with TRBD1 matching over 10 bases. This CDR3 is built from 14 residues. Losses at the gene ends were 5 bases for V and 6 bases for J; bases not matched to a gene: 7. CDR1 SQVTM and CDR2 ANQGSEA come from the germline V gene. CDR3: CSVRDRGWENTIYF. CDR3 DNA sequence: TGCAGCGTTCGGGACAGGGGCTGGGAAAACACCATATATTTT.

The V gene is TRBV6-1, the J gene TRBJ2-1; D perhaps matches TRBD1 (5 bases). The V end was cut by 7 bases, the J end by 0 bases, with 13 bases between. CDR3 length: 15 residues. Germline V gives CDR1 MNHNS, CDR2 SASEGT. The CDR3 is CASILDIRSYNEQFF. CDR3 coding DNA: TGTGCCAGCATTCTGGACATCCGCTCCTACAATGAGCAGTTCTTC.

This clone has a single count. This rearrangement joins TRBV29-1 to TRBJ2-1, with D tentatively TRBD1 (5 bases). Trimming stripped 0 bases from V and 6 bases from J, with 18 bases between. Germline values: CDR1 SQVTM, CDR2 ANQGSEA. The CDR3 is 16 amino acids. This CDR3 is CSVEEEERTGVNEQFF. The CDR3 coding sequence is TGCAGCGTTGAAGAAGAAGAACGAACAGGAGTCAATGAGCAGTTCTTC.

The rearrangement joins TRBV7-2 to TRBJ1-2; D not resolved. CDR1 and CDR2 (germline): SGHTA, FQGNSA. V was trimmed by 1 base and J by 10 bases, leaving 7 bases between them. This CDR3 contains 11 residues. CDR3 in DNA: TGTGCCAGCAGCTTAGTTGTAGTCTACACCTTC. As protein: CASSLVVVYTF.

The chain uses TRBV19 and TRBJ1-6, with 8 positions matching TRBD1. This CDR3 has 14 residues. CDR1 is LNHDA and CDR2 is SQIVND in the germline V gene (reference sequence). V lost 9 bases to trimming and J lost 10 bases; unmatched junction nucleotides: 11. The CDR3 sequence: CASSPDRAQSPLHF. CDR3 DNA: TGTGCCAGCTCTCCGGACAGGGCGCAGTCACCCCTCCACTTT. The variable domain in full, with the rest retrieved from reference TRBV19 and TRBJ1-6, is DGGITQSPKYLFRKEGQNVTLSCEQNLNHDAMYWYRQDPGQGLRLIYYSQIVNDFQKGDIAEGYSVSREKKESFPLTVTSAQKNPTAFYLCASSPDRAQSPLHFGNGTRLTVT.

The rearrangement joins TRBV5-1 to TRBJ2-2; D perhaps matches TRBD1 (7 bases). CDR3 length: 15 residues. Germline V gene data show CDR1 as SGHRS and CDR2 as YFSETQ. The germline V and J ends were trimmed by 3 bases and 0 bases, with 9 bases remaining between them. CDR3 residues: CASSSGGSNTGELFF. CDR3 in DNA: TGCGCCAGCAGCTCAGGGGGGTCGAACACCGGGGAGCTGTTTTTT. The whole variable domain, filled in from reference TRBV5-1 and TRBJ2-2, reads KAGVTQTPRYLIKTRGQQVTLSCSPISGHRSVSWYQQTPGQGLQFLFEYFSETQRNKGNFPGRFSGRQFSNSRSEMNVSTLELGDSALYLCASSSGGSNTGELFFGEGSRLTVL.